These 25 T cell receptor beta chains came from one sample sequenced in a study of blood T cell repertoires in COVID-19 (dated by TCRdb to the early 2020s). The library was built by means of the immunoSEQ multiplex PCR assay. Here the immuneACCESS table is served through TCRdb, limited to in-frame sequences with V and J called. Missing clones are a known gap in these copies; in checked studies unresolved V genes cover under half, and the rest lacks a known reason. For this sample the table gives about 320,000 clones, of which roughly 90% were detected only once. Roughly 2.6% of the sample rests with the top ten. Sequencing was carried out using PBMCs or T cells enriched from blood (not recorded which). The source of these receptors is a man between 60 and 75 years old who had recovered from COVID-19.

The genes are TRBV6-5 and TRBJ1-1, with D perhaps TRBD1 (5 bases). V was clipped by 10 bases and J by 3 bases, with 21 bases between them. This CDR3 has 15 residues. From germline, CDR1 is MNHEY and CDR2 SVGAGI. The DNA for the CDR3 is TGTGCCACCCATCCCGGGGGGGGTTATGACACTGAAGCTTTCTTT. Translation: CATHPGGGYDTEAFF.

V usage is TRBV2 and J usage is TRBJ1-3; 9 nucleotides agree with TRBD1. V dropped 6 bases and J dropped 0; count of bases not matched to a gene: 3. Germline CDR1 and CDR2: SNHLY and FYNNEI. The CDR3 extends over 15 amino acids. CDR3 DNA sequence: TGTGCCAGCAGCAGGGACAGGGCCTCTGGAAACACCATATATTTT. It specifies CASSRDRASGNTIYF.

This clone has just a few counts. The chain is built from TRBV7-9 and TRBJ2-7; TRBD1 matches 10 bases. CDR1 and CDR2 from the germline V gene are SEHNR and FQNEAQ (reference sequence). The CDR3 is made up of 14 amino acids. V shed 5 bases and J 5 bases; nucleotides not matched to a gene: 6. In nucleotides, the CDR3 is TGTGCCAGCAGCGCGGGACAGGGGATTCACGAGCAGTACTTC. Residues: CASSAGQGIHEQYF.

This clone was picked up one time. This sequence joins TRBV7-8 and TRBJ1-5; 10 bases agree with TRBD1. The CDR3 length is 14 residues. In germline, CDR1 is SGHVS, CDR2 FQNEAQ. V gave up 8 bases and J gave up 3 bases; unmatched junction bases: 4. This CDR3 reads CASAGQGINQPQHF. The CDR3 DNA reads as TGTGCCAGCGCGGGACAGGGGATCAATCAGCCCCAGCATTTT.

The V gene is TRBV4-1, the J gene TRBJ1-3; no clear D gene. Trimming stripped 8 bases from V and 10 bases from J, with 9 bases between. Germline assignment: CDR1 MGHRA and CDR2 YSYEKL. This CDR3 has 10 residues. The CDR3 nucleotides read TGCGCCAGCGGACGCGGGACCATATATTTT. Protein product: CASGRGTIYF.

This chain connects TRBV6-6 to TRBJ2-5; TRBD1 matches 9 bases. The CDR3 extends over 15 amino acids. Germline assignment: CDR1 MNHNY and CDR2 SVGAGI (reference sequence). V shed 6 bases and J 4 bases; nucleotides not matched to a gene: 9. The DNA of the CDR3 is TGTGCCAGCAGCCCCCCGGGACAGGGAAGAGAGACCCAGTACTTC. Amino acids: CASSPPGQGRETQYF.

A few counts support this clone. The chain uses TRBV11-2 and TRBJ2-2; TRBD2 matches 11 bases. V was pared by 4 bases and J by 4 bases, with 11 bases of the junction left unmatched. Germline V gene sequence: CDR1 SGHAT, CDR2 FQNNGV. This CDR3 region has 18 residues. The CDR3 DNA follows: TGTGCCAGCAGCTCAATTCAGACTAGCGGGGTTGCCACCGGGGAGCTGTTTTTT. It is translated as CASSSIQTSGVATGELFF.

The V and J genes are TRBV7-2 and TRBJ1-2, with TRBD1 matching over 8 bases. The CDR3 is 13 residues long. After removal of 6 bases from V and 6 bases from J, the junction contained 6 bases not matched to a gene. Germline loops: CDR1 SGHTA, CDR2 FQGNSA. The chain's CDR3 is CASRHGQGDGYTF. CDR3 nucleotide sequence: TGTGCCAGCAGACATGGACAGGGTGATGGCTACACCTTC. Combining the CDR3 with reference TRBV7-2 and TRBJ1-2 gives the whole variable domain GAGVSQSPSNKVTEKGKDVELRCDPISGHTALYWYRQSLGQGLEFLIYFQGNSAPDKSGLPSDRFSAERTGGSVSTLTIQRTQQEDSAVYLCASRHGQGDGYTFGSGTRLTVV.

CDR3 bases: TGCGCCAGCAGCTTGTTAGGGGGAGATACGCAGTATTTT. Encoded protein: CASSLLGGDTQYF. The rearrangement links TRBV5-1 to TRBJ2-3; a weak D match, TRBD1 (6 bases). Looked up from germline, CDR1 is SGHRS and CDR2 is YFSETQ. The V gene lost 1 base and the J gene lost 5 bases, with 8 bases spanning the gap. The length of the CDR3 is 13 residues.

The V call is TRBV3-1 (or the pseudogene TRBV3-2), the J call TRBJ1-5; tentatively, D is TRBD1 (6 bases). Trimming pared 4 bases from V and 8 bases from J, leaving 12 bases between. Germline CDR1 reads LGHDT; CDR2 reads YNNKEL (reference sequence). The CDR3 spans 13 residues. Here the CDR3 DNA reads TGTGCCAGCAGCCTAGGGGGTCGGAAGCCCCAGCATTTT. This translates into CASSLGGRKPQHF.

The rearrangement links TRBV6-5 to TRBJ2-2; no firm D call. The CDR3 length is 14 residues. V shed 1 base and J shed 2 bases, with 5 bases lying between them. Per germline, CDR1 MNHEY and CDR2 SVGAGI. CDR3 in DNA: TGTGCCAGCAGTTACTACAGTAACACCGGGGAGCTGTTTTTT. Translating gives CASSYYSNTGELFF.

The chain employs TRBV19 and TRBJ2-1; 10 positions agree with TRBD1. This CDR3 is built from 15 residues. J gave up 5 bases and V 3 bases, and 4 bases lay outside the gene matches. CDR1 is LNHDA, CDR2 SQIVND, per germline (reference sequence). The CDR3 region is CASSMRTGGNNEQFF. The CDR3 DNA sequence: TGTGCCAGTAGTATGAGGACAGGGGGTAACAATGAGCAGTTCTTC.

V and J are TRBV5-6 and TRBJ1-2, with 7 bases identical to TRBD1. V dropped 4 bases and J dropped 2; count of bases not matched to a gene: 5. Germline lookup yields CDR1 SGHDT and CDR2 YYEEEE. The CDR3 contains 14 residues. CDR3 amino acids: CASSPQTGNYGYTF. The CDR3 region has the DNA TGTGCCAGCAGCCCGCAGACAGGGAACTATGGCTACACCTTC.

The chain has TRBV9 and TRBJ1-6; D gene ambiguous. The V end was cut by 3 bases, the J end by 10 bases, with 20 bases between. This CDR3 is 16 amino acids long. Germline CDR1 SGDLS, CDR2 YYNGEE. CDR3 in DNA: TGTGCCAGCAGCGAGGCGGCGGGCGCGATTAGCTCACCCCTCCACTTT. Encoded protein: CASSEAAGAISSPLHF.

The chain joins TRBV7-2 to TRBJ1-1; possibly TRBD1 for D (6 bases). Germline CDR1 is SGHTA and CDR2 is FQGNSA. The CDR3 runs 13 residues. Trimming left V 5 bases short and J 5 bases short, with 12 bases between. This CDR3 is CASSLRGATEAFF. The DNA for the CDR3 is TGTGCCAGCAGCCTACGGGGGGCTACTGAAGCTTTCTTT.

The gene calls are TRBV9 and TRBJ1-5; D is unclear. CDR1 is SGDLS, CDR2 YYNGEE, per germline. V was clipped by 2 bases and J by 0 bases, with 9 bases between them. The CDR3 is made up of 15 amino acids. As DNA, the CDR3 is TGTGCCAGCAGCGTTAATCCGTATAGCAATCAGCCCCAGCATTTT. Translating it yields CASSVNPYSNQPQHF.

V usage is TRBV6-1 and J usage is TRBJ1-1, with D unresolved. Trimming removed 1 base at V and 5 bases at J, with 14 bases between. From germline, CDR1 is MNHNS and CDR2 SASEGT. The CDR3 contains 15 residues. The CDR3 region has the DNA TGTGCCAGCAGTGAAGTACGACCTACGAGGACTGAAGCTTTCTTT. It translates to CASSEVRPTRTEAFF.

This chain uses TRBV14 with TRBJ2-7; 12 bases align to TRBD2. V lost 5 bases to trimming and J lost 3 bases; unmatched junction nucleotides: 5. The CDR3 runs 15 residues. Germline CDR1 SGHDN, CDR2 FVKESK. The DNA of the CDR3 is TGTGCCAGCAGCGAACTAGCGGGAGGCCTCTACGAGCAGTACTTC. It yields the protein CASSELAGGLYEQYF.

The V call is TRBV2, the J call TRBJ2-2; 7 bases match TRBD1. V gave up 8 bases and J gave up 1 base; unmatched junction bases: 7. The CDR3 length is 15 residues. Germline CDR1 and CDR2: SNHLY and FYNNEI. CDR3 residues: CASGQRDRNTGELFF. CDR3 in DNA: TGTGCCAGCGGCCAACGGGACAGGAACACCGGGGAGCTGTTTTTT. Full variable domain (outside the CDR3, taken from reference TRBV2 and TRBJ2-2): EPEVTQTPSHQVTQMGQEVILRCVPISNHLYFYWYRQILGQKVEFLVSFYNNEISEKSEIFDDQFSVERPDGSNFTLKIRSTKLEDSAMYFCASGQRDRNTGELFFGEGSRLTVL.

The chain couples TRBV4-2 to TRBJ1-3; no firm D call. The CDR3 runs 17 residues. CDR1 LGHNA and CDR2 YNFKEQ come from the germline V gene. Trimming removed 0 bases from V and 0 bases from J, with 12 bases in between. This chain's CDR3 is CASSQEARLNSGNTIYF. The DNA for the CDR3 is TGTGCCAGCAGCCAAGAGGCTCGCCTGAACTCTGGAAACACCATATATTTT.

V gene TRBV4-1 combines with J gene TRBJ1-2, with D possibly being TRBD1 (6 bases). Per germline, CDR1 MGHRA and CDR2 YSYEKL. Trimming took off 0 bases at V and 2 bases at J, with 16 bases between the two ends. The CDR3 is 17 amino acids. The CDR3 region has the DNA TGCGCCAGCAGCCAAGAAGGCAGGGGTTTATCCAACTATGGCTACACCTTC. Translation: CASSQEGRGLSNYGYTF.

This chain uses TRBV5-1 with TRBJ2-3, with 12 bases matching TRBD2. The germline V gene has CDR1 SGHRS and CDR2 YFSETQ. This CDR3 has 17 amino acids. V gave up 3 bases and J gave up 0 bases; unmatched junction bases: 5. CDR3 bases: TGCGCCAGCAGCTCCCACGGGACTAGCGGGAGCACAGATACGCAGTATTTT. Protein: CASSSHGTSGSTDTQYF.

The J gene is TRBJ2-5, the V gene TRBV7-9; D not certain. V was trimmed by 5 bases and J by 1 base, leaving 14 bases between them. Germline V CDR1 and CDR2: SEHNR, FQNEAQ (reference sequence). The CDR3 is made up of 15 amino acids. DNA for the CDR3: TGTGCCAGCAGCCCCCTTTCACAGACCCAAGAGACCCAGTACTTC. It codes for CASSPLSQTQETQYF.

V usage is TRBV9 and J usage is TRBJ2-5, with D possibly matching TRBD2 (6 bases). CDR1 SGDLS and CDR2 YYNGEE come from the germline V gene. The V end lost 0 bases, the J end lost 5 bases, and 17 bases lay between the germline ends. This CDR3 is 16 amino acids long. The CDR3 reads CASSVGAGGAGETQYF. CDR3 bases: TGTGCCAGCAGCGTAGGGGCCGGCGGGGCGGGGGAGACCCAGTACTTC.

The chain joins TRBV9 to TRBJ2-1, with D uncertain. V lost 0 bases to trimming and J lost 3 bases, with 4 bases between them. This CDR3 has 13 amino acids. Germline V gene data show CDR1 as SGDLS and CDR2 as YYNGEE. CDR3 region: CASSVGDYNEQFF. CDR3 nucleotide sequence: TGTGCCAGCAGCGTAGGCGACTACAATGAGCAGTTCTTC.